The clone carrying this TCR beta chain appeared a single time. TCRdb's table, derived via immunoSEQ multiplex PCR, lists solely in-frame clones and lacks some. The sample contains tens of thousands of clones, roughly 94% of which appear only once. The data belong to a study of T cell changes during pregnancy in multiple sclerosis. The germline CDR1 and CDR2 sequences are SGHRS and YFSETQ. The V end was cut by 0 bases, the J end by 0 bases, with 9 bases between. The CDR3 spans 15 residues. The receptor was derived from a female donor in good health, enrolled as a control in a pregnancy study. Sequences were derived from peripheral blood, sampled in the second trimester of pregnancy. The chain has TRBV5-1 and TRBJ1-1; D unclear. The CDR3 sequence: CASSLVGAMNTEAFF. The DNA of the CDR3 is TGCGCCAGCAGCTTGGTGGGAGCTATGAACACTGAAGCTTTCTTT. Drawing the rest from reference TRBV5-1 and TRBJ1-1, the complete variable domain is KAGVTQTPRYLIKTRGQQVTLSCSPISGHRSVSWYQQTPGQGLQFLFEYFSETQRNKGNFPGRFSGRQFSNSRSEMNVSTLELGDSALYLCASSLVGAMNTEAFFGQGTRLTVV.